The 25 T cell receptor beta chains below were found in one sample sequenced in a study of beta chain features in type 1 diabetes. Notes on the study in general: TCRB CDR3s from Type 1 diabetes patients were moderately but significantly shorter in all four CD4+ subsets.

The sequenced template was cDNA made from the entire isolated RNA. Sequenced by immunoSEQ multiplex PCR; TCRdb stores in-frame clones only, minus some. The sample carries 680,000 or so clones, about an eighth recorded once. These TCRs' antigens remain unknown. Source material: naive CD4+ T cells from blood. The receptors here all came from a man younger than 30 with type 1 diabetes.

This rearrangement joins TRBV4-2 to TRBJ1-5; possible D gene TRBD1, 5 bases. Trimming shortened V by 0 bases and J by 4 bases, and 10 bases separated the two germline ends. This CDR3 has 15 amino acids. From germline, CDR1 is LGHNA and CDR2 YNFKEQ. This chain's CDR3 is CASSQDGGMNQPQHF. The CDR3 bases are TGTGCCAGCAGCCAAGACGGGGGGATGAATCAGCCCCAGCATTTT.

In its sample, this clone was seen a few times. The CDR3: CAWTLTRTRNEQYF. For the CDR3, the DNA is TGTGCCTGGACCCTTACACGGACCAGAAACGAGCAGTACTTC. The chain employs TRBV30 and TRBJ2-7; D remains unclear. The CDR3 totals 14 residues. Germline V gives CDR1 GTSNPN, CDR2 SVGIG (reference sequence). V lost 4 bases to trimming and J lost 5 bases, with 18 bases between them.

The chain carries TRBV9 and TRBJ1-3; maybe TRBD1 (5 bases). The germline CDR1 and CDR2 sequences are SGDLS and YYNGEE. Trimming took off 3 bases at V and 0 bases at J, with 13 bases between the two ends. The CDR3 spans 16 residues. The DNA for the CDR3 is TGTGCCAGCAGCGGGGACCTTCTCCACTCTGGAAACACCATATATTTT. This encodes CASSGDLLHSGNTIYF. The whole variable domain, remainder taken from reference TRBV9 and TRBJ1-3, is DSGVTQTPKHLITATGQRVTLRCSPRSGDLSVYWYQQSLDQGLQFLIQYYNGEERAKGNILERFSAQQFPDLHSELNLSSLELGDSALYFCASSGDLLHSGNTIYFGEGSWLTVV.

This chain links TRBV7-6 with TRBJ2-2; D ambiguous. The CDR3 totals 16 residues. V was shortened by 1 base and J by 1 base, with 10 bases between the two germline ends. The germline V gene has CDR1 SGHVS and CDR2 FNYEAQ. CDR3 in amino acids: CASSLVPGKNTGELFF. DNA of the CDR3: TGTGCCAGCAGCTTAGTCCCGGGCAAGAACACCGGGGAGCTGTTTTTT.

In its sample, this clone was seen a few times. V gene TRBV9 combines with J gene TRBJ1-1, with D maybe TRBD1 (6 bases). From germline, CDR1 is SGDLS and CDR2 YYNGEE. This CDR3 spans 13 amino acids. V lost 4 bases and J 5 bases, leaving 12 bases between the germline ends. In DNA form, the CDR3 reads TGTGCCAGCAGCCAAAGAGGGGGGACTGAAGCTTTCTTT. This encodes CASSQRGGTEAFF.

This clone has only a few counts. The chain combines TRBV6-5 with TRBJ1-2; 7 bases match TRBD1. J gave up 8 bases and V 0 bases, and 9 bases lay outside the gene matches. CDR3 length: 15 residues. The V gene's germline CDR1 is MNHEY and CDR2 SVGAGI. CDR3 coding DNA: TGTGCCAGCAGTTACTCAGGCGACAGGGTGGGCGGCTACACCTTC. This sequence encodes CASSYSGDRVGGYTF.

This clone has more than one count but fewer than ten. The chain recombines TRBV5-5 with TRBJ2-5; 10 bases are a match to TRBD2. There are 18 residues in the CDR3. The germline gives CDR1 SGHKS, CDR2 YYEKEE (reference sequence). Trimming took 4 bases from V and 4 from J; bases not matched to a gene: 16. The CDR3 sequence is CASSLDLTSGHRVETQYF. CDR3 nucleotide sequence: TGTGCCAGCAGCCTAGACTTGACTAGCGGGCATCGGGTAGAGACCCAGTACTTC.

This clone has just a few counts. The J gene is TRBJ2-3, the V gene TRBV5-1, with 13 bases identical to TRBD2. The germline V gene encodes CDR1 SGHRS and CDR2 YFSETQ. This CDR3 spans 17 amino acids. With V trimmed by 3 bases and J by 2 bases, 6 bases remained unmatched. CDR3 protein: CASSWITSGGATDTQYF. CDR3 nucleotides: TGCGCCAGCAGCTGGATAACTAGCGGGGGGGCCACAGATACGCAGTATTTT.

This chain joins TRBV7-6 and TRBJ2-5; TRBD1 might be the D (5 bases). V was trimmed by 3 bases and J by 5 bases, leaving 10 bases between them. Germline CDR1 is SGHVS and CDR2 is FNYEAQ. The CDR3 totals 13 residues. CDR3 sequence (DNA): TGTGCCAGCAGCTTTACCAGGGCGGAGACCCAGTACTTC. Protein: CASSFTRAETQYF. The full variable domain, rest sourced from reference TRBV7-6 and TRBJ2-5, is GAGVSQSPRYKVTKRGQDVALRCDPISGHVSLYWYRQALGQGPEFLTYFNYEAQQDKSGLPNDRFSAERPEGSISTLTIQRTEQRDSAMYRCASSFTRAETQYFGPGTRLLVL.

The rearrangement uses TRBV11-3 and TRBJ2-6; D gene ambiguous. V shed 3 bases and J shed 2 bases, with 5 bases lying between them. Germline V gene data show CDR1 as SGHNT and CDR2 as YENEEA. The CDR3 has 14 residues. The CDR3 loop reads CASSFGAGANVLTF. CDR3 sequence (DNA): TGTGCCAGCAGCTTTGGGGCTGGGGCCAACGTCCTGACTTTC.

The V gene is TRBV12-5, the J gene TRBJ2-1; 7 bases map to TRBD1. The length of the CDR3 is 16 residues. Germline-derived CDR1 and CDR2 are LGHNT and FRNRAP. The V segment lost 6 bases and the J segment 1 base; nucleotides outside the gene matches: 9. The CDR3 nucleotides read TGTGCTAGTGGCCGTATCGGGACAGATTCCTACAATGAGCAGTTCTTC. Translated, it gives CASGRIGTDSYNEQFF.

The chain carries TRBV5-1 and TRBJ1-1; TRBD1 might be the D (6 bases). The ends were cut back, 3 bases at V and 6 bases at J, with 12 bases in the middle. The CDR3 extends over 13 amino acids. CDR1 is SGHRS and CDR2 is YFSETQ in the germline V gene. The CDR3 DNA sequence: TGCGCCAGCAGCTCAGGACAGACCGCTGAAGCTTTCTTT. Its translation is CASSSGQTAEAFF. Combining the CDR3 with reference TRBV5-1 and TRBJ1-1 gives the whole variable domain KAGVTQTPRYLIKTRGQQVTLSCSPISGHRSVSWYQQTPGQGLQFLFEYFSETQRNKGNFPGRFSGRQFSNSRSEMNVSTLELGDSALYLCASSSGQTAEAFFGQGTRLTVV.

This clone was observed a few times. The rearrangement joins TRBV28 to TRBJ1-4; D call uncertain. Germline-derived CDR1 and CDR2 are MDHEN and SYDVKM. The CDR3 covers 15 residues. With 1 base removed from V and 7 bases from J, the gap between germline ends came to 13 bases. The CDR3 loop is CASSLSSAQGEKLFF. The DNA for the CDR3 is TGTGCCAGCAGTTTATCTTCAGCTCAAGGTGAAAAACTGTTTTTT.

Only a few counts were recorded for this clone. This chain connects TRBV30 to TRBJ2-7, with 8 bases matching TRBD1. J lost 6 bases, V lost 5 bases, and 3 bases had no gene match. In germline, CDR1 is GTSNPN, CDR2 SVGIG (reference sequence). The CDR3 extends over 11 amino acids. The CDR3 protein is CAWVTGAEQYF. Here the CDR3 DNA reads TGTGCCTGGGTGACAGGGGCCGAGCAGTACTTC.

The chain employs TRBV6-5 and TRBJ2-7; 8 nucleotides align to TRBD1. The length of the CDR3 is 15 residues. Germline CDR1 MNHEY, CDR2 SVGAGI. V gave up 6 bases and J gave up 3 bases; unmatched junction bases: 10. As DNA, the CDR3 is TGTGCCAGCAGCCGAGTTGGGACAGGTATCTACGAGCAGTACTTC. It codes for CASSRVGTGIYEQYF.

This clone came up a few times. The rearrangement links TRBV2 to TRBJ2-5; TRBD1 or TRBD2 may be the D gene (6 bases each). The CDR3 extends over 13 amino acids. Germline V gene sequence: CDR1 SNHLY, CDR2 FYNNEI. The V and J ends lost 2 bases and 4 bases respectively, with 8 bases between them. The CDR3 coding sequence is TGTGCCAGCAGTGAATGGGGGGCAGAGACCCAGTACTTC. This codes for CASSEWGAETQYF. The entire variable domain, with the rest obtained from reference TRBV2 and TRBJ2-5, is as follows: EPEVTQTPSHQVTQMGQEVILRCVPISNHLYFYWYRQILGQKVEFLVSFYNNEISEKSEIFDDQFSVERPDGSNFTLKIRSTKLEDSAMYFCASSEWGAETQYFGPGTRLLVL.

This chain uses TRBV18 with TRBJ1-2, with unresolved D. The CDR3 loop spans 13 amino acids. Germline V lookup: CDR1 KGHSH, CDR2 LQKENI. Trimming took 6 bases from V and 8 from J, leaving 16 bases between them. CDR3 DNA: TGTGCCAGCTCGTCTGGTGAGCTTGGCGGCTACACCTTC. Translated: CASSSGELGGYTF.

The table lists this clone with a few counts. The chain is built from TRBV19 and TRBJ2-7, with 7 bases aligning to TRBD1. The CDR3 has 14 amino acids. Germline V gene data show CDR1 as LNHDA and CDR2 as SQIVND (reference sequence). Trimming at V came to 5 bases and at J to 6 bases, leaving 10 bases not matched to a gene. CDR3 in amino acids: CASSPEPGGSEQYF. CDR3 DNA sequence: TGTGCCAGTAGTCCAGAACCAGGGGGTTCCGAGCAGTACTTC.

CDR3 DNA: TGTGCCAGTCTCGATGGCTATCCCAGCTATGGCTACACCTTC. Encoded protein: CASLDGYPSYGYTF. V usage is TRBV19 and J usage is TRBJ1-2, with unresolved D. Germline-derived CDR1 and CDR2 are LNHDA and SQIVND (reference sequence). Trimming took off 8 bases at V and 4 bases at J, with 17 bases between the two ends. This CDR3 contains 14 residues.

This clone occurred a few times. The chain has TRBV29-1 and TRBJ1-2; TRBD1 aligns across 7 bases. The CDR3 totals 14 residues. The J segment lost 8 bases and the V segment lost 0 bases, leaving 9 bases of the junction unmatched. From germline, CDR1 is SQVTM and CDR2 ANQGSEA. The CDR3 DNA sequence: TGCAGCGTTGAAGAGGTACAGGGGACATGGGGCTACACCTTC. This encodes CSVEEVQGTWGYTF.

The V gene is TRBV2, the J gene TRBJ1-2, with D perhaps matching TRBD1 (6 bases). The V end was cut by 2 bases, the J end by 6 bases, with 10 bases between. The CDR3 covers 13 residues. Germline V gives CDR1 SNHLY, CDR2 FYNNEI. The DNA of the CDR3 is TGTGCCAGCAGTGAACAGGGGATTGATGGCTACACCTTC. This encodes CASSEQGIDGYTF.

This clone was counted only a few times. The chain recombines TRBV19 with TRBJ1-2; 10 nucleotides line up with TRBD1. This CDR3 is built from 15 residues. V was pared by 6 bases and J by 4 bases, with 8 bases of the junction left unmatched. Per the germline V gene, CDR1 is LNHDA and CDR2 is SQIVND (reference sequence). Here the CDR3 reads CASRKTGTGAYGYTF. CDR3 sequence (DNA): TGTGCCAGTAGGAAAACCGGGACAGGGGCCTATGGCTACACCTTC.

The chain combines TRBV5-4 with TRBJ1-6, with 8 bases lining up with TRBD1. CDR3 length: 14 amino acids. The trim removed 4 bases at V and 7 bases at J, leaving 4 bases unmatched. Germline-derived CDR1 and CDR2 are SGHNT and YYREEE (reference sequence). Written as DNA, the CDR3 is TGTGCCAGCAGCCGGGACAGGCTGAATTCACCCCTCCACTTT. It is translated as CASSRDRLNSPLHF.

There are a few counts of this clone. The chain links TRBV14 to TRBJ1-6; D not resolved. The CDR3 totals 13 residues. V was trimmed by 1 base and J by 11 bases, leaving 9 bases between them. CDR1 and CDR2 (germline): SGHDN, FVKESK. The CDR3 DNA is TGTGCCAGCAGCCAAGCTAACGTAGCACCCCTCCACTTT. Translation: CASSQANVAPLHF.

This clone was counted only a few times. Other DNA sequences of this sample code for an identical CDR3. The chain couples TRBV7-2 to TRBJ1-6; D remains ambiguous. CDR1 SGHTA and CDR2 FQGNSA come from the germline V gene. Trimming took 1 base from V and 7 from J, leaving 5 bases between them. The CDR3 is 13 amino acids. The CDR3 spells CASSLVTNSPLHF. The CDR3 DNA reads TGTGCCAGCAGCTTAGTTACGAATTCACCCCTCCACTTT.